This T cell receptor (beta chain) was captured in a study of blood T cells in healthy people across ages. Germline V gene sequence: CDR1 MDHEN, CDR2 SYDVKM. CDR3 length equals 14 residues. With 6 bases clipped from V and 2 bases from J, the junction kept 5 bases outside the gene matches. Each donor gave approximately 9.1 milliliters of peripheral blood. A second roughly 6 to 11 cycle PCR used barcoded and J-beta primers. A 12-random-nucleotide template-switch adaptor tagged each cDNA molecule. From the 5' RACE reads, TCRdb called clonotypes with MiXCR, one entry per CDR3 protein. The sample has over a million distinct CDR3 sequences; 40% to 45% are singletons.

The receptor was isolated from a woman aged 55-75 years in good health. The specimen was blood. The genes are TRBV28 and TRBJ2-7, with 9 nucleotides matching TRBD2. Here the CDR3 DNA reads TGTGCCAGCAGACCAAGCGGGAGGCCCTACGAGCAGTACTTC. Its translation: CASRPSGRPYEQYF.